Each of the 16 T cell receptor beta chains below was sequenced from the same sample in a study of blood T cell repertoires in COVID-19. The table came from immunoSEQ multiplex PCR; TCRdb's copy has only in-frame clones and leaves some out. The table lists roughly 350,000 clones, roughly 86% of them singletons. The sample comprised peripheral blood. These receptors were collected from a woman in her thirties with COVID-19, enrolled during active disease.

The chain uses TRBV19 and TRBJ2-7; 9 bases match TRBD1. The trim removed 3 bases at V and 7 bases at J, leaving 7 bases unmatched. Germline lookup yields CDR1 LNHDA and CDR2 SQIVND (reference sequence). The CDR3 extends over 14 amino acids. For the CDR3, the DNA is TGTGCCAGTAGTATCGGGACAGGGCCGGGTGAGCAGTACTTC. This translates into CASSIGTGPGEQYF.

This clone was observed a single time. The chain joins TRBV5-1 to TRBJ2-1; 16 nucleotides agree with TRBD2. With 2 bases clipped from V and 2 bases from J, the junction kept 7 bases outside the gene matches. The CDR3 is 19 amino acids. Germline loops: CDR1 SGHRS, CDR2 YFSETQ. CDR3 region: CASSFGQGLAGGPYNEQFF. The CDR3 DNA reads as TGCGCCAGCAGCTTTGGACAGGGACTAGCGGGAGGGCCCTACAATGAGCAGTTCTTC.

The genes are TRBV4-2 and TRBJ2-1; TRBD2 matches at 16 bases. Germline V gene sequence: CDR1 LGHNA, CDR2 YNFKEQ. The length of the CDR3 is 18 residues. Trimming took 0 bases from V and 7 from J; bases not matched to a gene: 6. CDR3 coding DNA: TGTGCCAGCAGCCAAGAGGACAGGGGACTAGCGGGAGGGAATGAGCAGTTCTTC. It encodes CASSQEDRGLAGGNEQFF.

As regards this clone: Other DNA sequences of this sample code for an identical CDR3. The genes are TRBV7-9 and TRBJ2-2; 10 bases align to TRBD2. Germline trimming cut 1 base from V and 4 bases from J; bases unmatched to any gene: 0. In germline, CDR1 is SEHNR, CDR2 FQNEAQ (reference sequence). CDR3 size: 15 residues. The CDR3 DNA reads TGTGCCAGCAGCTTAGGACTAGCGGGCACCGGGGAGCTGTTTTTT. It specifies CASSLGLAGTGELFF.

The chain recombines TRBV5-4 with TRBJ2-1; weak D call: TRBD1 (5 bases). The CDR3 length is 15 residues. Germline V gene sequence: CDR1 SGHNT, CDR2 YYREEE (reference sequence). Trimming removed 5 bases from V and 4 bases from J, with 16 bases in between. CDR3 DNA sequence: TGTGCCAGCAGACTCACATCAGGGTTATACAATGAGCAGTTCTTC. Translation: CASRLTSGLYNEQFF.

This clone was counted once. The rearrangement uses TRBV24-1 and TRBJ1-5, with 10 bases lining up with TRBD1. Germline lookup yields CDR1 KGHDR and CDR2 SFDVKD. J lost 6 bases, V lost 9 bases, and 7 bases had no gene match. CDR3 length equals 14 residues. Written as DNA, the CDR3 is TGTGCCACCTGTGCGGGACAGGGGTTTCAGCCCCAGCATTTT. Protein sequence: CATCAGQGFQPQHF.

DNA of the CDR3: TGTGCCAGCCGGGACAGGGGTGAAAAACTGTTTTTT. It encodes CASRDRGEKLFF. The J gene is TRBJ1-4, the V gene TRBV27, with 10 bases that match TRBD1. This CDR3 has 12 residues. The germline gives CDR1 MNHEY, CDR2 SMNVEV (reference sequence). V was clipped by 8 bases and J by 7 bases; unmatched bases: 1.

V is TRBV18 and J is TRBJ1-2; 7 bases are a match to TRBD1. Germline CDR1 KGHSH, CDR2 LQKENI. The CDR3 runs to 17 residues. The V and J ends lost 2 bases and 4 bases, in that order; junction bases with no gene match: 13. The CDR3 protein is CASSPSGQIGWGYGYTF. In nucleotides, the CDR3 is TGTGCCAGCTCACCATCGGGACAGATTGGCTGGGGCTATGGCTACACCTTC.

A few counts support this clone. The chain joins TRBV6-5 to TRBJ1-1; the D gene is possibly TRBD1 (5 bases). Germline lookup yields CDR1 MNHEY and CDR2 SVGAGI. The CDR3 consists of 16 residues. The V and J ends lost 0 bases and 0 bases respectively, with 11 bases between them. The CDR3 sequence: CASSYSIRQLNTEAFF. The CDR3 bases are TGTGCCAGCAGTTACTCGATCCGACAGTTGAACACTGAAGCTTTCTTT.

The chain combines TRBV10-3 with TRBJ2-1; tentatively, D is TRBD2 (7 bases). Trimming cost V 11 bases and J 0 bases, with 14 bases left between them. Germline V CDR1 and CDR2: ENHRY, SYGVKD. The CDR3 sequence is 14 residues long. CDR3 nucleotide sequence: TGTGCCTCGGGGGGCGGGAGCTCCTACAATGAGCAGTTCTTC. This codes for CASGGGSSYNEQFF.

The chain joins TRBV11-2 to TRBJ2-2, with 8 positions matching TRBD1. This CDR3 spans 15 amino acids. Per the germline V gene, CDR1 is SGHAT and CDR2 is FQNNGV. With V trimmed by 3 bases and J by 5 bases, 5 bases remained unmatched. The CDR3 coding sequence is TGTGCCAGCAGCTTCAGGGGGCGCGGGACCGGGGAGCTGTTTTTT. This sequence encodes CASSFRGRGTGELFF.

This chain links TRBV5-1 with TRBJ2-3; D possibly corresponds to TRBD2 (5 bases). The V and J ends lost 5 bases and 0 bases respectively, with 13 bases between them. The CDR3 extends over 15 amino acids. Germline CDR1 and CDR2: SGHRS and YFSETQ. The CDR3 loop reads CASRRAPTSTDTQYF. For the CDR3, the DNA is TGCGCCAGCAGGCGGGCCCCGACTAGCACAGATACGCAGTATTTT.

The chain combines TRBV11-2 with TRBJ1-1, with a tentative D call TRBD1 (6 bases). The CDR3 totals 15 residues. V lost 4 bases and J lost 1, with 13 bases in between. Looked up from germline, CDR1 is SGHAT and CDR2 is FQNNGV. The CDR3 reads CASSSRPTGNTEAFF. The CDR3 nucleotides read TGTGCCAGCAGCTCTCGTCCGACAGGGAACACTGAAGCTTTCTTT.

V usage is TRBV20-1 and J usage is TRBJ1-2; TRBD1 matches 7 bases. Germline V CDR1 and CDR2: DFQATT, SNEGSKA (reference sequence). This CDR3 is 16 amino acids long. After removal of 3 bases from V and 6 bases from J, the junction contained 16 bases not matched to a gene. Here the CDR3 reads CSASKDRPRGVHGYTF. The CDR3, as DNA: TGCAGTGCTAGTAAGGACAGGCCCCGCGGGGTCCATGGCTACACCTTC.

The chain recombines TRBV24-1 with TRBJ2-2, with 7 bases lining up with TRBD2. The junction had 4 bases not matched to a gene; V was cut back by 4 bases and J by 6 bases. This CDR3 comprises 14 residues. CDR1 KGHDR and CDR2 SFDVKD come from the germline V gene. CDR3 loop: CATSEWEGAGELFF. The CDR3 DNA follows: TGTGCCACCAGTGAATGGGAGGGCGCCGGGGAGCTGTTTTTT.

The table lists this clone with a few counts. The chain links TRBV6-6 to TRBJ2-3, with D unresolved. V was pared by 7 bases and J by 0 bases, with 8 bases between. The CDR3 extends over 13 amino acids. Germline V CDR1 and CDR2: MNHNY, SVGAGI (reference sequence). The CDR3 DNA sequence: TGTGCCAGCAATGGGCCTAGCACAGATACGCAGTATTTT. Translation: CASNGPSTDTQYF.